The 26 T cell receptor beta chains below come from one sample, sequenced in a study of T-cell memory formation after mild COVID-19. TCRdb called the 5' RACE reads again in MiXCR, with one record for every CDR3 protein. This sample yields 250,000 or so distinct CDR3 sequences, of which more than 15% are seen a single time; 23% belongs to the top ten. Sample: PBMCs or a T cell subset sorted from them (not recorded which). These receptors were collected from a man aged 18 to 30 who had mild COVID-19 (a few samples of this study predate the infection). Cell type and time point are not known.

This clonotype was seen more than once but under ten times. The chain employs TRBV12-3 or TRBV12-4 and TRBJ1-1; 11 bases agree with TRBD1. The CDR3 contains 17 residues. V dropped 5 bases and J dropped 4; count of bases not matched to a gene: 12. The CDR3 here is CASSLPGQGEEGTEAFF. The CDR3 nucleotides read TGTGCCAGCAGTCTCCCGGGACAGGGGGAGGAGGGCACTGAAGCTTTCTTT.

In its sample, this clonotype was seen many times. The chain employs TRBV12-3 or TRBV12-4 and TRBJ2-3, with 8 nucleotides matching TRBD2. The V gene end was trimmed by 6 bases and the J gene end by 1 base; junction bases not matched to a gene: 3. The CDR3 is 14 amino acids. DNA of the CDR3: TGTGCCAGCAGCTTTAGCGGGGGCACAGATACGCAGTATTTT. Translation gives CASSFSGGTDTQYF.

This clonotype has at least ten counts. In DNA, the CDR3 is TGTGCCAGCAGTGAGGGAGCGGAGACCCAGTACTTC. It is translated as CASSEGAETQYF. The chain has TRBV2 and TRBJ2-5; maybe TRBD2 (5 bases). The CDR3 consists of 12 residues. V dropped 3 bases and J dropped 5 bases, with 7 bases sitting between them. Germline V gene sequence: CDR1 SNHLY, CDR2 FYNNEI.

This clonotype was detected many times. J is TRBJ1-3 and V is TRBV4-3; D is unclear. The CDR3 contains 17 residues. Germline V gene data show CDR1 as LGHNA and CDR2 as YSLEER. The ends were cut back, 1 base at V and 5 bases at J, with 18 bases in the middle. Here the CDR3 reads CASSQASSPVPRNTIYF. The CDR3 DNA follows: TGCGCCAGCAGCCAAGCTTCATCCCCAGTTCCCCGAAACACCATATATTTT.

A few counts support this clonotype. The chain uses TRBV27 and TRBJ1-1; the match to TRBD1 covers 8 bases. J was trimmed by 8 bases and V by 3 bases; bases with no gene match: 14. Germline V lookup: CDR1 MNHEY, CDR2 SMNVEV (reference sequence). This CDR3 has 16 amino acids. CDR3: CASSFIVGRGRWEAFF. Here the CDR3 DNA reads TGTGCCAGCAGTTTTATTGTCGGCAGGGGGCGTTGGGAAGCTTTCTTT.

This clonotype has more than one count but fewer than ten. The chain employs TRBV12-5 and TRBJ1-6; 10 nucleotides match TRBD1. Looked up from germline, CDR1 is LGHNT and CDR2 is FRNRAP. The CDR3 loop spans 15 amino acids. V lost 8 bases, J lost 10 bases, and 11 bases stayed unmatched. CDR3 in DNA: TGTGCTAGTACTCCTTACGGACAGGGGGTATCACCCCTCCACTTT. As protein: CASTPYGQGVSPLHF. Combining the CDR3 with reference TRBV12-5 and TRBJ1-6 gives the whole variable domain DARVTQTPRHKVTEMGQEVTMRCQPILGHNTVFWYRQTMMQGLELLAYFRNRAPLDDSGMPKDRFSAEMPDATLATLKIQPSEPRDSAVYFCASTPYGQGVSPLHFGNGTRLTVT.

V and J are TRBV16 and TRBJ1-2; a possible D gene is TRBD1 (5 bases). The germline V gene encodes CDR1 KGHSY and CDR2 FQNENV. The V end was cut by 4 bases, the J end by 5 bases, with 11 bases between. The CDR3 consists of 13 residues. CDR3 coding DNA: TGTGCCAGCAGCCCTGGGACTTTTTATGGCTACACCTTC. Translating gives CASSPGTFYGYTF.

This clonotype was picked up one time. Given a much more abundant clone one base away, this may be a read error. In DNA, the CDR3 is TGTGCCAGCAGTTCGACTAAGGAGACCCAGTACTTC. Protein: CASSSTKETQYF. The chain uses TRBV11-2 and TRBJ2-5; the D gene is possibly TRBD2 (5 bases). V was shortened by 6 bases and J by 5 bases, with 10 bases between the two germline ends. Per germline, CDR1 SGHAT and CDR2 FQNNGV. The CDR3 length is 12 residues.

This chain links TRBV7-6 with TRBJ2-7; a possible D gene is TRBD1 (6 bases). The CDR3 spans 15 residues. Germline V gives CDR1 SGHVS, CDR2 FNYEAQ. Trimming removed 4 bases at V and 6 bases at J, with 19 bases between. As DNA, the CDR3 is TGTGCCAGCAGCTCCGCAGGGGCCTCCTCTCTCGAGCAGTACTTC. Translating it yields CASSSAGASSLEQYF.

This clonotype was seen many times. The V gene is TRBV6-6, the J gene TRBJ2-3; D perhaps matches TRBD2 (6 bases). Per germline, CDR1 MNHNY and CDR2 SVGAGI (reference sequence). V lost 6 bases to trimming and J lost 4 bases, with 17 bases between them. The CDR3 is made up of 15 amino acids. CDR3 residues: CASRLSGTGADTQYF. CDR3 coding DNA: TGTGCCAGCAGACTTAGCGGCACCGGCGCAGATACGCAGTATTTT.

Concerning this clonotype: Being one base from a much bigger clone, this may be a read error. The V gene is TRBV5-5, the J gene TRBJ2-3; D may be TRBD1 (5 bases). Germline V gives CDR1 SGHKS, CDR2 YYEKEE (reference sequence). The CDR3 is 14 amino acids. In DNA form, the CDR3 reads TGTGCCAGCAGCTTGGCCGTCGCCACAGGTACGCAGTATTTT. Encoded protein: CASSLAVATGTQYF.

This clonotype was seen a handful of times. This sequence joins TRBV15 and TRBJ2-7, with 9 bases fitting TRBD1. V was clipped by 3 bases and J by 4 bases; unmatched bases: 7. Germline CDR1 and CDR2: LNHNV and YYDKDF (reference sequence). CDR3 length: 15 amino acids. This chain's CDR3 is CATSSGGTGFYEQYV. Written as DNA, the CDR3 is TGTGCCACCAGCAGTGGAGGGACAGGGTTTTACGAGCAGTACGTC.

This clonotype was seen a few times. The gene calls are TRBV20-1 and TRBJ1-2, with 7 positions matching TRBD1. Germline V gene lookup returns CDR1 DFQATT and CDR2 SNEGSKA (reference sequence). Losses at the gene ends were 5 bases for V and 3 bases for J; bases not matched to a gene: 9. The CDR3 contains 14 residues. CDR3: CSAWRPGTDYGYTF. Here the CDR3 DNA reads TGCAGTGCTTGGAGACCCGGGACAGACTATGGCTACACCTTC.

The J gene is TRBJ1-5, the V gene TRBV4-3, with TRBD1 matching over 7 bases. The CDR3 runs 19 residues. Germline CDR1 is LGHNA and CDR2 is YSLEER. Unmatched junction bases numbered 11, after V lost 0 bases and J lost 0 bases. CDR3 residues: CASSQDLGTEYFSNQPQHF. Written as DNA, the CDR3 is TGCGCCAGCAGCCAAGATTTGGGGACAGAATACTTTAGCAATCAGCCCCAGCATTTT.

This clonotype was seen only a few times. This sequence joins TRBV18 and TRBJ2-1; no firm D call. CDR3 length: 13 residues. The germline V gene encodes CDR1 KGHSH and CDR2 LQKENI. V was pared by 0 bases and J by 5 bases, with 5 bases between. The CDR3 sequence: CASSPPTDNEQFF. The DNA of the CDR3 is TGTGCCAGCTCACCACCGACCGACAATGAGCAGTTCTTC.

The chain joins TRBV3-1 to TRBJ2-1; a weak D match, TRBD2 (6 bases). From germline, CDR1 is LGHDT and CDR2 YNNKEL (reference sequence). V dropped 0 bases and J dropped 9 bases, with 18 bases sitting between them. This CDR3 spans 16 amino acids. Here the CDR3 reads CASSQDPVGRHGEQFF. In nucleotides, the CDR3 is TGTGCCAGCAGCCAAGATCCAGTCGGGAGACACGGTGAGCAGTTCTTC.

V gene TRBV7-2 combines with J gene TRBJ2-7; 8 bases match TRBD2. There are 16 residues in the CDR3. Germline V CDR1 and CDR2: SGHTA, FQGNSA. V lost 2 bases to trimming and J lost 2 bases; unmatched junction nucleotides: 8. CDR3 nucleotides: TGTGCCAGCAGCTTAACGGGGGGGATTTTGGCCTACGAGCAGTACTTC. Protein product: CASSLTGGILAYEQYF.

The V call is TRBV11-3, the J call TRBJ2-1, with TRBD2 matching 8 bases. V lost 5 bases, J lost 1 base, and 1 base stayed unmatched. Germline-derived CDR1 and CDR2 are SGHNT and YENEEA. The CDR3 runs 14 residues. CDR3 nucleotides: TGTGCCAGCAGCCCGGGGGGGTCCTACAATGAGCAGTTCTTC. Translation gives CASSPGGSYNEQFF.

This clonotype was counted at least ten times. This chain joins TRBV5-1 and TRBJ2-5, with D hard to call. V was trimmed by 2 bases and J by 1 base, leaving 27 bases between them. Germline assignment: CDR1 SGHRS and CDR2 YFSETQ. The CDR3 loop spans 20 amino acids. This chain's CDR3 is CASSFGRVFGTGNTQETQYF. For the CDR3, the DNA is TGCGCCAGCAGCTTTGGACGCGTGTTTGGAACCGGCAATACCCAAGAGACCCAGTACTTC.

This clonotype has a handful of counts. The rearrangement links TRBV7-2 to TRBJ2-3; TRBD1 matches at 10 bases. V shed 5 bases and J 3 bases; nucleotides not matched to a gene: 8. Germline V gives CDR1 SGHTA, CDR2 FQGNSA. CDR3 length: 16 amino acids. The CDR3 sequence: CASSQRTGGGTDTQYF. CDR3 nucleotide sequence: TGTGCCAGCAGCCAAAGGACAGGGGGTGGGACAGATACGCAGTATTTT.

In its sample, this clonotype was seen a few times. V usage is TRBV3-1 and J usage is TRBJ1-2, with no clear D. Germline lookup yields CDR1 LGHDT and CDR2 YNNKEL (reference sequence). The V end lost 0 bases, the J end lost 7 bases, and 6 bases lay between the germline ends. This CDR3 comprises 12 residues. CDR3 sequence: CASSQDRSGYTF. The CDR3 DNA reads TGTGCCAGCAGCCAAGACAGGTCTGGCTACACCTTC.

This chain connects TRBV20-1 to TRBJ1-2; a weak D match, TRBD1 (5 bases). There are 13 residues in the CDR3. Looked up from germline, CDR1 is DFQATT and CDR2 is SNEGSKA (reference sequence). Between the trimmed V and J ends, which lost 5 bases and 6 bases, there was a span of 16 bases. CDR3 DNA sequence: TGCAGTGCTTGGATGGACACACGGGATGGCTACACCTTC. Protein: CSAWMDTRDGYTF.

A few counts support this clonotype. The V and J genes are TRBV5-1 and TRBJ2-7; 9 bases fit TRBD2. The CDR3 contains 15 residues. The J segment lost 5 bases and the V segment lost 4 bases, leaving 10 bases of the junction unmatched. The germline gives CDR1 SGHRS, CDR2 YFSETQ. This CDR3 is CASSGSGLASHEQYF. The CDR3 DNA is TGCGCCAGCAGCGGATCGGGACTAGCTTCACACGAGCAGTACTTC.

This chain connects TRBV14 to TRBJ1-3; D unclear. This CDR3 spans 12 amino acids. Germline assignment: CDR1 SGHDN and CDR2 FVKESK. V was cut by 8 bases and J by 4 bases, with 9 bases left in between. DNA of the CDR3: TGTGCCAGCCGGGGTAACGGAAACACCATATATTTT. This codes for CASRGNGNTIYF.

This clonotype was seen more than once but under ten times. A much larger clonotype is one base distant, so this may be a read error. The J gene is TRBJ2-3, the V gene TRBV7-2, with 11 bases matching TRBD2. This CDR3 region has 15 residues. Germline CDR1 reads SGHTA; CDR2 reads FQGNSA. V was clipped by 3 bases and J by 1 base; unmatched bases: 0. DNA for the CDR3: TGTGCCAGCAGCTTTAGCGGGGGGGGCACAGATACGCAGTATTTT. Translated, it gives CASSFSGGGTDTQYF.

This chain connects TRBV15 to TRBJ2-2; D is possibly TRBD1 (6 bases). The CDR3 covers 16 residues. Germline lookup yields CDR1 LNHNV and CDR2 YYDKDF (reference sequence). Trimming cost V 5 bases and J 4 bases, with 17 bases left between them. CDR3 residues: CATSLRDTLITGELFF. In DNA, the CDR3 is TGTGCCACCAGCTTACGGGACACCTTAATCACCGGGGAGCTGTTTTTT.